The entry below describes one T cell receptor beta chain. Its matching antigen is unknown. The CDR3 extends over 14 amino acids. CDR1 and CDR2 (germline): MNHEY, SVGEGT. The V segment lost 8 bases and the J segment 0 bases; nucleotides outside the gene matches: 5. The TCR beta cDNA libraries contained unique molecular identifiers. Between about 0.85 and 11 million T cells gave rise to hundreds of thousands of cDNA molecules. TCRdb re-called the PCR reads with MiXCR, one entry per CDR3 protein. The sample holds about 430,000 distinct CDR3 sequences; 30% to 40% are singletons and the top ten take about 7.6%. The sample belongs to a study of post-analysis software for immune sequencing data. As for the study in general: Patients with relapsing-remitting, secondary progressive and progressive-relapsing multiple sclerosis courses were all represented. Findings and limits, study-wide: Batch-matched samples strongly co-clustered by F measure. Compared against controls, patients with multiple sclerosis displayed significantly lower normalized Chao1 diversity. Controls had lower frequencies than patients of 4 or 5 TRBV segments, which included TRBV5-6, TRBV5-1 and TRBV20-1.

This clonotype originated in a girl aged 2 to 10 with multiple sclerosis. The chain links TRBV6-2 or TRBV6-3 to TRBJ2-7, with TRBD1 identical over 9 bases. The sample consisted of blood. CDR3 coding DNA: TGTGCCAGCCAAGGACAGGGGCTCTCCTACGAGCAGTACTTC. This gives the protein CASQGQGLSYEQYF.